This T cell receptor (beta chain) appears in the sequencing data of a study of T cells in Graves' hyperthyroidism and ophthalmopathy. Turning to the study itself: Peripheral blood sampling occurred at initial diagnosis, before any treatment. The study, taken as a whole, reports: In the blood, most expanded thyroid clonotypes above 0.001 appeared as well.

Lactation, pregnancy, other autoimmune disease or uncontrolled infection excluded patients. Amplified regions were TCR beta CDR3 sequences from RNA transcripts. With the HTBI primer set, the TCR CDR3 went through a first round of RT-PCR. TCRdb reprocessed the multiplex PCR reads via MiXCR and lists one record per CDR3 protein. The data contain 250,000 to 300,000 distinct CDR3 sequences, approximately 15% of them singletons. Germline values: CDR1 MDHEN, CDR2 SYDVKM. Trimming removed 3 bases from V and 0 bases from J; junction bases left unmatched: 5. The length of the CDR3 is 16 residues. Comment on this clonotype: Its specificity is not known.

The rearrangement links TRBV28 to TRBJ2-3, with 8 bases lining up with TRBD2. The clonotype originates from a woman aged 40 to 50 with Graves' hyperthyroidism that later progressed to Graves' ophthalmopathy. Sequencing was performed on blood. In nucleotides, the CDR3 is TGTGCCAGCAGTTTTAGCAGCGGGGGAAGCACAGATACGCAGTATTTT. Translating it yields CASSFSSGGSTDTQYF.